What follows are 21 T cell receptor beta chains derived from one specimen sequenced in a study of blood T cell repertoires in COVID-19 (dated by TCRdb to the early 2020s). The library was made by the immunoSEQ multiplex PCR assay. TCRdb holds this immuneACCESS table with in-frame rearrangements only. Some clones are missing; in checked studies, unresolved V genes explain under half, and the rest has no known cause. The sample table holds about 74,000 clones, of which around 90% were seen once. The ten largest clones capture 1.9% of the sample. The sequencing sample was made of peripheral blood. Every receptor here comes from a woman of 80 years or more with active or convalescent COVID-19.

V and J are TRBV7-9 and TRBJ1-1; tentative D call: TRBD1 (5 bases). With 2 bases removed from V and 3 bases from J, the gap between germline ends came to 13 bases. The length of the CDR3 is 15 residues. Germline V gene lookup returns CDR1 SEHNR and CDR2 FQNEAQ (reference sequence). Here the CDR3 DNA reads TGTGCCAGCAGCTTATATGGGGACTCCTACACTGAAGCTTTCTTT. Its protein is CASSLYGDSYTEAFF.

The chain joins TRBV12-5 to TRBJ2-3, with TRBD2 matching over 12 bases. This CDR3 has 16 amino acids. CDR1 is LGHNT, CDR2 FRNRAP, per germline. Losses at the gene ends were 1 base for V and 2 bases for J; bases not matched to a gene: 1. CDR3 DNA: TGTGCTAGTGGTTTGGGACTAGCGGGAGACACAGATACGCAGTATTTT. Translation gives CASGLGLAGDTDTQYF.

CDR3 in amino acids: CASVGAPYGYTF. The DNA for the CDR3 is TGTGCCAGCGTAGGGGCGCCCTATGGCTACACCTTC. This chain connects TRBV6-5 to TRBJ1-2; D might be TRBD1 (5 bases). Per germline, CDR1 MNHEY and CDR2 SVGAGI. The CDR3 has 12 residues. Trimming cost V 8 bases and J 4 bases, with 11 bases left between them.

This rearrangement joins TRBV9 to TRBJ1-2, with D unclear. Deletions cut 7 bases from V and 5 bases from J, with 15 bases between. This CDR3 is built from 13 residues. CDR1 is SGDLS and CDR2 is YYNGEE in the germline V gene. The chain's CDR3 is CASSRGEEYGYTF. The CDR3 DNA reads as TGTGCCAGCTCTCGGGGTGAGGAGTATGGCTACACCTTC.

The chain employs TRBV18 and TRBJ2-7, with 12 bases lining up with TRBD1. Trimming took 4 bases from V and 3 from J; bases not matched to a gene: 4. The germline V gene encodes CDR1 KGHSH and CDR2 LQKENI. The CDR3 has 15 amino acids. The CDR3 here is CASSRGTGGGYEQYF. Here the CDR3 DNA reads TGTGCCAGCTCACGAGGGACAGGGGGCGGCTACGAGCAGTACTTC.

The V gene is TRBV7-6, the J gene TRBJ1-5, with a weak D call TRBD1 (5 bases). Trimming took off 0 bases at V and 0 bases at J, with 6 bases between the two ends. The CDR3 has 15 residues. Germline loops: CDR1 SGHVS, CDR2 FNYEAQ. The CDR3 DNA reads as TGTGCCAGCAGCTTAGCAGGGGATAGCAATCAGCCCCAGCATTTT. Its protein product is CASSLAGDSNQPQHF.

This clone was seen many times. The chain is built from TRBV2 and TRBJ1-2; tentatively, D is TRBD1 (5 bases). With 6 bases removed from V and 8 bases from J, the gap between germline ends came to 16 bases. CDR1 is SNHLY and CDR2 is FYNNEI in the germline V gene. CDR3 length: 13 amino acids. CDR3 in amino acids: CASSPFGGEGYTF. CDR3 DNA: TGTGCCAGCAGCCCCTTTGGAGGGGAAGGCTACACCTTC.

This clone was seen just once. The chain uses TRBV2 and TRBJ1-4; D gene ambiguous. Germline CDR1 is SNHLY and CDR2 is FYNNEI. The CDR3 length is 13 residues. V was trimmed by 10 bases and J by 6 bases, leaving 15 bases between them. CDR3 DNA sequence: TGTGCCACCTCGAGAGGGCGCGATGAAAAACTGTTTTTT. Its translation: CATSRGRDEKLFF.

The CDR3 sequence: CASSLAQGGVGELFF. DNA for the CDR3: TGCGCCAGCAGCTTGGCTCAGGGAGGGGTCGGGGAGCTGTTTTTT. The chain links TRBV5-1 to TRBJ2-2; TRBD2 aligns across 7 bases. The CDR3 has 15 residues. With V trimmed by 0 bases and J by 7 bases, 6 bases remained unmatched. CDR1 is SGHRS, CDR2 YFSETQ, per germline.

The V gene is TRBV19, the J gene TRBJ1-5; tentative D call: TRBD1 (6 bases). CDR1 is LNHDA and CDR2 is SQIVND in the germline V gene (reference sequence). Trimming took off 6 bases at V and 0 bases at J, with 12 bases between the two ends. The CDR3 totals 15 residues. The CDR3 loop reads CASRSDSNSNQPQHF. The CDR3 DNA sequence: TGTGCCAGTAGATCGGACAGCAATAGCAATCAGCCCCAGCATTTT.

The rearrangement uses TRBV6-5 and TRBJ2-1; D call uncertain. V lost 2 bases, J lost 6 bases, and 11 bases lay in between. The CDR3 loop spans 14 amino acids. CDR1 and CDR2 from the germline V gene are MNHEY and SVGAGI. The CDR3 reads CASSYPELPNEQFF. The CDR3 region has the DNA TGTGCCAGCAGTTACCCGGAGCTACCCAATGAGCAGTTCTTC.

CDR3 sequence (DNA): TGTGCCAGCAGCTTGGCTCCCACCGGGGAGCTGTTTTTT. Protein: CASSLAPTGELFF. This rearrangement joins TRBV5-4 to TRBJ2-2; D is undetermined. The CDR3 length is 13 residues. The V gene lost 0 bases and the J gene lost 4 bases, with 4 bases spanning the gap. Germline lookup yields CDR1 SGHNT and CDR2 YYREEE (reference sequence).

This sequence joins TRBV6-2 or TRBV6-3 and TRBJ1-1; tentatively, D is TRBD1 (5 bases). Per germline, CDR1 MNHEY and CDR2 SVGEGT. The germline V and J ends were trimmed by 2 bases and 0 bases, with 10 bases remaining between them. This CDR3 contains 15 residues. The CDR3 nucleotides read TGTGCCAGCAGTTACGGCAGGGCGCTGAACACTGAAGCTTTCTTT. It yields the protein CASSYGRALNTEAFF.

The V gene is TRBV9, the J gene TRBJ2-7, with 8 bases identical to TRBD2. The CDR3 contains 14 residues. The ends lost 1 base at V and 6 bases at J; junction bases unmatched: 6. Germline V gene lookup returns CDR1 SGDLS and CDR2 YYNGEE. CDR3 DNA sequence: TGTGCCAGCAGCGTAATTAGCGGGATGGGCGAGCAGTACTTC. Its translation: CASSVISGMGEQYF.

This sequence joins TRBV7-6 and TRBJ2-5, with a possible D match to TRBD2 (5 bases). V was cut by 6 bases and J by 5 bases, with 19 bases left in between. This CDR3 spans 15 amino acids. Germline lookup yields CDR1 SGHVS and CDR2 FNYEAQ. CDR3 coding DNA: TGTGCCAGCAGGGCCCGCGGGTCCTCCTGGGAGACCCAGTACTTC. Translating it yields CASRARGSSWETQYF.

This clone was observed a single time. As DNA, the CDR3 is TGCGCCAGCAGCACCCAACAGGGACCGCGGGACACTGAAGCTTTCTTT. This sequence encodes CASSTQQGPRDTEAFF. The chain joins TRBV5-1 to TRBJ1-1, with D maybe TRBD1 (6 bases). The germline V gene encodes CDR1 SGHRS and CDR2 YFSETQ. This CDR3 has 16 residues. Trimming cost V 4 bases and J 3 bases, with 19 bases left between them. The whole variable domain, filled in from reference TRBV5-1 and TRBJ1-1, reads KAGVTQTPRYLIKTRGQQVTLSCSPISGHRSVSWYQQTPGQGLQFLFEYFSETQRNKGNFPGRFSGRQFSNSRSEMNVSTLELGDSALYLCASSTQQGPRDTEAFFGQGTRLTVV.

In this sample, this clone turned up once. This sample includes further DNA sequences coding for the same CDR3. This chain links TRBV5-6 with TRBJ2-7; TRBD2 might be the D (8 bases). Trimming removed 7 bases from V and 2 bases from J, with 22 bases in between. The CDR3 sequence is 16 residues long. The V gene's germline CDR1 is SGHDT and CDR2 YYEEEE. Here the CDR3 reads CASGLGGGGFTYEQYF. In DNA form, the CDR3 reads TGTGCCAGCGGGCTAGGGGGCGGGGGGTTCACCTACGAGCAGTACTTC.

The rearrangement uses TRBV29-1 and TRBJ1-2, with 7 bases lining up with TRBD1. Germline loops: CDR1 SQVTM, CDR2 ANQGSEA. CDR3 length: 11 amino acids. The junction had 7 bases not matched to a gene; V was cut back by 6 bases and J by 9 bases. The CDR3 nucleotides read TGCAGCGTCCGGGAGGGACAGAGCTACACCTTC. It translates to CSVREGQSYTF.

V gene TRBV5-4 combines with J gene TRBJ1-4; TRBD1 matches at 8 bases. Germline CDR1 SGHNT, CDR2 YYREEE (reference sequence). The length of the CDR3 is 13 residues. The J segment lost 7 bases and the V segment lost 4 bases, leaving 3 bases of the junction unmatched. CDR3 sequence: CASSADRVEKLFF. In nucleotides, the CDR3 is TGTGCCAGCAGCGCGGACAGGGTTGAAAAACTGTTTTTT. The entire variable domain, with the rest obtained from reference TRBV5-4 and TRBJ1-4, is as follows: ETGVTQSPTHLIKTRGQQVTLRCSSQSGHNTVSWYQQALGQGPQFIFQYYREEENGRGNFPPRFSGLQFPNYSSELNVNALELDDSALYLCASSADRVEKLFFGSGTQLSVL.

Here the CDR3 DNA reads TGTGCCAGCAGTTACGGAGCGGGGAACTATGGCTACACCTTC. It codes for CASSYGAGNYGYTF. The rearrangement links TRBV6-6 to TRBJ1-2; D not certain. V gave up 2 bases and J gave up 2 bases, with 9 bases separating them. The CDR3 extends over 14 amino acids. CDR1 and CDR2 (germline): MNHNY, SVGAGI (reference sequence).

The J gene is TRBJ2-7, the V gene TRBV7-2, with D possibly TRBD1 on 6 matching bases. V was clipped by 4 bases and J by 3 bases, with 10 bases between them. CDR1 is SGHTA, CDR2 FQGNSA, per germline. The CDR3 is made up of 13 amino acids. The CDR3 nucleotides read TGTGCCAGCAGCTCATTACAGGGCTACGAGCAGTACTTC. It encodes CASSSLQGYEQYF.